This T cell receptor (beta chain) was sequenced during a study of T cell changes during pregnancy in multiple sclerosis. This CDR3 has 13 residues. Repertoires were generated with immunoSEQ multiplex PCR, while TCRdb's copy carries only in-frame clones and drops some. The sample lists fewer than 65,000 clones; around 90% were seen once. The sample in question was CD4+ T cells from peripheral blood mononuclear cells, obtained after pregnancy. This chain links TRBV23-1 with TRBJ2-7; D ambiguous. TRBV23-1 is classed as an ORF, of uncertain function. The TCR was taken from a female donor with multiple sclerosis, enrolled in a pregnancy study. CDR3 protein: CPPVSQVVYEQYF. CDR3 nucleotide sequence: TGCCCGCCAGTCTCTCAGGTGGTCTACGAGCAGTACTTC.